These 15 T cell receptor beta chains share one sample of origin, sequenced in a study of radiotherapy plus CTLA-4 blockade in lung cancer. Generated by immunoSEQ multiplex PCR, the TCRdb table keeps only in-frame clones and is missing some. Here the sample spans more than 90,000 clones, 78% being singletons. The sample was peripheral blood, taken from a patient treated with radiotherapy plus ipilimumab. The source of these receptors is a human donor with non-small cell lung cancer who had a partial response to radiotherapy plus ipilimumab.

J is TRBJ1-6 and V is TRBV5-4; a weak D match, TRBD1 (6 bases). CDR3 length: 13 amino acids. The V end was cut by 4 bases, the J end by 9 bases, with 11 bases between. Germline V gives CDR1 SGHNT, CDR2 YYREEE (reference sequence). CDR3 sequence (DNA): TGTGCCAGCAGCCGGGACATCCTTTCACCCCTCCACTTT. Its translation: CASSRDILSPLHF.

The rearrangement joins TRBV5-6 to TRBJ2-1, with D possibly being TRBD2 (6 bases). Trimming took off 3 bases at V and 6 bases at J, with 19 bases between the two ends. Looked up from germline, CDR1 is SGHDT and CDR2 is YYEEEE. This CDR3 has 16 residues. The CDR3 is CASSYLANALSNEQFF. The CDR3 bases are TGTGCCAGCAGCTATCTAGCGAACGCCTTGAGCAATGAGCAGTTCTTC. Supplemented by reference TRBV5-6 and TRBJ2-1, the full variable domain reads DAGVTQSPTHLIKTRGQQVTLRCSPKSGHDTVSWYQQALGQGPQFIFQYYEEEERQRGNFPDRFSGHQFPNYSSELNVNALLLGDSALYLCASSYLANALSNEQFFGPGTRLTVL.

This sequence joins TRBV6-5 and TRBJ2-2; D call uncertain. There are 15 residues in the CDR3. Trimming cost V 4 bases and J 2 bases, with 11 bases left between them. CDR1 is MNHEY, CDR2 SVGAGI, per germline. The DNA for the CDR3 is TGTGCCAGCAGTTTCGGCAGGATAAACACCGGGGAGCTGTTTTTT. Encoded protein: CASSFGRINTGELFF.

This clone was picked up one time. This chain joins TRBV5-1 and TRBJ2-1, with D possibly TRBD2 on 5 matching bases. Trimming took 4 bases from V and 2 from J, leaving 13 bases between them. Germline-derived CDR1 and CDR2 are SGHRS and YFSETQ. This CDR3 has 15 amino acids. Here the CDR3 reads CASSPSGFPYNEQFF. CDR3 DNA sequence: TGCGCCAGCAGCCCAAGCGGATTTCCCTACAATGAGCAGTTCTTC.

This CDR3 is CASSVATTGQGARDTQYF. The DNA for the CDR3 is TGTGCCAGCAGCGTAGCTACGACGGGACAGGGGGCTAGAGATACGCAGTATTTT. This rearrangement joins TRBV9 to TRBJ2-3, with 12 bases that match TRBD1. Germline V gene lookup returns CDR1 SGDLS and CDR2 YYNGEE. V shed 0 bases, J shed 5 bases, and the junction held 10 bases outside the gene matches. CDR3 length equals 18 residues.

This clone was observed a handful of times. The V gene is TRBV7-2, the J gene TRBJ1-4; D possibly corresponds to TRBD1 (5 bases). Germline V CDR1 and CDR2: SGHTA, FQGNSA. The CDR3 sequence is 14 residues long. Trimming cost V 3 bases and J 7 bases, with 12 bases left between them. The CDR3 sequence is CASSFGMGGEKLFF. DNA of the CDR3: TGTGCCAGCAGCTTCGGTATGGGGGGTGAAAAACTGTTTTTT.

This chain connects TRBV28 to TRBJ2-1, with D unresolved. With 7 bases removed from V and 0 bases from J, the gap between germline ends came to 13 bases. CDR3 size: 15 residues. Per the germline V gene, CDR1 is MDHEN and CDR2 is SYDVKM. The CDR3 protein is CASTISVSSYNEQFF. CDR3 coding DNA: TGTGCCAGCACCATCTCAGTAAGCTCCTACAATGAGCAGTTCTTC. The whole variable domain, remainder taken from reference TRBV28 and TRBJ2-1, is DVKVTQSSRYLVKRTGEKVFLECVQDMDHENMFWYRQDPGLGLRLIYFSYDVKMKEKGDIPEGYSVSREKKERFSLILESASTNQTSMYLCASTISVSSYNEQFFGPGTRLTVL.

This clone was recorded only once. This chain links TRBV28 with TRBJ2-7; possibly TRBD1 for D (6 bases). This CDR3 spans 15 amino acids. V dropped 5 bases and J dropped 0 bases, with 14 bases sitting between them. The germline V gene has CDR1 MDHEN and CDR2 SYDVKM. The DNA of the CDR3 is TGTGCCAGCAGTATAAACAGGGTACCCTCCTACGAGCAGTACTTC. Amino acid sequence: CASSINRVPSYEQYF.

This clone was observed a single time. This chain uses TRBV6-6 with TRBJ2-7, with 11 bases that match TRBD2. CDR3 size: 15 residues. Germline V gives CDR1 MNHNY, CDR2 SVGAGI (reference sequence). J was trimmed by 6 bases and V by 4 bases; bases with no gene match: 8. CDR3 in amino acids: CASSSVAGGPLEQYF. CDR3 sequence (DNA): TGTGCCAGCAGTTCAGTAGCGGGAGGGCCTCTCGAGCAGTACTTC.

The CDR3 region is CASSANTGQGASGYTF. CDR3 DNA: TGTGCCAGCAGCGCCAACACCGGACAGGGGGCGTCTGGCTACACCTTC. The chain recombines TRBV2 with TRBJ1-2; 11 bases line up with TRBD1. The V and J ends lost 6 bases and 7 bases, in that order; junction bases with no gene match: 13. The CDR3 is made up of 16 amino acids. Germline V gene sequence: CDR1 SNHLY, CDR2 FYNNEI.

V usage is TRBV6-1 and J usage is TRBJ2-7; TRBD1 might be the D (6 bases). Trimming took 10 bases from V and 5 from J, leaving 15 bases between them. Germline V gives CDR1 MNHNS, CDR2 SASEGT. The CDR3 runs 12 residues. CDR3 nucleotide sequence: TGTGCCACCCTAGACAGGTCCGACGAGCAGTACGTC. Translated, it gives CATLDRSDEQYV.

The gene calls are TRBV9 and TRBJ2-5; tentatively, D is TRBD2 (6 bases). Germline V gives CDR1 SGDLS, CDR2 YYNGEE. The CDR3 is made up of 16 amino acids. Trimming removed 5 bases from V and 6 bases from J, with 23 bases in between. The CDR3 loop reads CASSPLLSGGSKTQYF. In DNA, the CDR3 is TGTGCCAGCAGTCCACTCCTTAGCGGAGGCTCGAAGACCCAGTACTTC.

The chain employs TRBV7-3 and TRBJ1-1; D not certain. Germline V gives CDR1 SGHTA, CDR2 FQGTGA. The CDR3 consists of 13 residues. V lost 3 bases and J lost 2, with 7 bases in between. The CDR3 loop reads CASSFSTNTEAFF. In DNA form, the CDR3 reads TGTGCCAGCAGCTTTTCCACAAACACTGAAGCTTTCTTT.

In nucleotides, the CDR3 is TGTGCCAGCAGTGAAGGTCAGGGGTCGACCAAAAACATTCAGTACTTC. This gives the protein CASSEGQGSTKNIQYF. The chain carries TRBV2 and TRBJ2-4, with D perhaps TRBD1 (6 bases). The germline CDR1 and CDR2 sequences are SNHLY and FYNNEI. The CDR3 sequence is 16 residues long. V was pared by 1 base and J by 2 bases, with 12 bases between.

The rearrangement joins TRBV30 to TRBJ2-7, with unresolved D. Germline CDR1 GTSNPN, CDR2 SVGIG (reference sequence). V was cut by 0 bases and J by 2 bases, with 8 bases left in between. The length of the CDR3 is 13 residues. CDR3 region: CAWSVSATYEQYF. The CDR3 coding sequence is TGTGCCTGGAGTGTAAGCGCGACCTACGAGCAGTACTTC.